The T cell receptor beta chain described here comes from a study of Graves' ophthalmopathy and Graves' hyperthyroidism. The sequenced template was RNA, covering the TCR beta CDR3 region. Second-round multiplex PCR followed a first-round RT-PCR using HTBI primers. One entry per CDR3 protein results from TCRdb running MiXCR on the multiplex PCR reads. The table has 400,000 to 450,000 distinct CDR3 sequences, under 25% seen once. Study-wide results and limits: Detected in blood as well were most expanded thyroid clonotypes with frequency above 0.001. The model reached 70.59% sensitivity and about 72% specificity for predicting ophthalmopathy progression.

Recruitment covered hyperthyroidism patients aged 18 to 65 whose new diagnosis was of under 2 months' duration. CDR1 and CDR2 from the germline V gene are LNHNV and YYDKDF (reference sequence). Trimming stripped 10 bases from V and 1 base from J, with 8 bases between. CDR3 length: 13 amino acids. This clonotype showed up many times. As yet, its antigen is unknown. The chain employs TRBV15 and TRBJ1-6; no clear D gene. This receptor was obtained from a woman younger than 35 with stable Graves' hyperthyroidism. The sequenced sample consisted of peripheral blood. The CDR3 coding sequence is TGTGCCAGCCAGGTTTCCTATAATTCACCCCTCCACTTT. This sequence encodes CASQVSYNSPLHF.